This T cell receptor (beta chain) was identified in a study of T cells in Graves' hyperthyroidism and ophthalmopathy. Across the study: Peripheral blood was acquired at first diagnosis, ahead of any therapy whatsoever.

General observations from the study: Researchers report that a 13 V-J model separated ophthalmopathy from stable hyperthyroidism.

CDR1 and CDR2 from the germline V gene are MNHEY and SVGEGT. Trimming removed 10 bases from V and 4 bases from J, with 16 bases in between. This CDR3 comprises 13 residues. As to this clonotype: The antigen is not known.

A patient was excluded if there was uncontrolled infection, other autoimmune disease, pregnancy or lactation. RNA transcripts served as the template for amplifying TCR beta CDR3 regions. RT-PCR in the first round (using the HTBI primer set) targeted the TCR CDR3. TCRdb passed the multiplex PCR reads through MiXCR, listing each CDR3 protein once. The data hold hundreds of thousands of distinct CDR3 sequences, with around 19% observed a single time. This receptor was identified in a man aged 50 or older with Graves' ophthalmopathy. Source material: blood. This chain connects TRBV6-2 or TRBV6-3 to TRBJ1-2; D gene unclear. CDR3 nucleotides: TGTGCCACCCAGTTAATCGGTTCCTATGGCTACACCTTC. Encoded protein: CATQLIGSYGYTF.